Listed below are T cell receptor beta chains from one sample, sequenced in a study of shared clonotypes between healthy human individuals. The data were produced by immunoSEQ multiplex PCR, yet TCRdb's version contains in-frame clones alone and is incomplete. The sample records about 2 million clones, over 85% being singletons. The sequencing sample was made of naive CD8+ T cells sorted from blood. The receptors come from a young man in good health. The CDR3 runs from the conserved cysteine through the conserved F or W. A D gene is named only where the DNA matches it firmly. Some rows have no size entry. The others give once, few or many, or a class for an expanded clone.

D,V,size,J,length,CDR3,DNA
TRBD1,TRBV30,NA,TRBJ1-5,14,CAWGSTGGGQPQHF,TGTGCCTGGGGTTCGACAGGGGGCGGGCAGCCCCAGCATTTT
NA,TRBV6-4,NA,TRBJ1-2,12,CASSDYRSGYTF,TGTGCCAGCAGTGACTATAGGTCTGGCTACACCTTC
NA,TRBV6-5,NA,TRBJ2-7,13,CASSTGSPYEQYF,TGTGCCAGCAGCACGGGCTCACCCTACGAGCAGTACTTC
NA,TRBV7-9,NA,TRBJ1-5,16,CASSQAGPYLDQPQHF,TGTGCCAGCAGCCAAGCCGGGCCTTACCTAGATCAGCCCCAGCATTTT
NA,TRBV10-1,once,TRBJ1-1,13,CASSESGPSEAFF,TGCGCCAGCAGTGAGTCGGGACCCTCTGAAGCTTTCTTT
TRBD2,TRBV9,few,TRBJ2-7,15,CASSPGEGHSYEQYF,TGTGCCAGCAGCCCCGGGGAGGGTCACTCTTACGAGCAGTACTTC
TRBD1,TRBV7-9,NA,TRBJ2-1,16,CASSLSTGGPYNEQFF,TGTGCCAGCAGCTTATCGACAGGGGGCCCCTACAATGAGCAGTTCTTC
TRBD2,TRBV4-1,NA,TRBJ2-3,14,CASLSGGASDTQYF,TGCGCCAGTTTAAGCGGGGGAGCATCAGATACGCAGTATTTT
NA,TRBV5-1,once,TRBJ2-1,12,CASSGGIDEQFF,TGCGCCAGCAGCGGCGGGATCGATGAGCAGTTCTTC
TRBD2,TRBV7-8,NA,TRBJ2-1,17,CASSLADSSGAYNEQFF,TGTGCCAGCAGCTTAGCTGATTCTAGCGGGGCCTACAATGAGCAGTTCTTC
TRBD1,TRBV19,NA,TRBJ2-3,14,CASSIRQGADTQYF,TGTGCCAGTAGTATCCGACAGGGGGCAGATACGCAGTATTTT
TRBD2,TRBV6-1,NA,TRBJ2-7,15,CASSPPRYSGIEQYF,TGTGCCAGCAGTCCCCCTCGGTATAGCGGGATCGAGCAGTACTTC
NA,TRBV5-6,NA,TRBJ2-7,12,CASSLDGYVQYF,TGTGCCAGCAGCTTGGACGGCTACGTACAGTACTTC
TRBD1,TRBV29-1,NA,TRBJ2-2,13,CSAGQGWAGELFF,TGCAGCGCAGGACAGGGGTGGGCCGGGGAGCTGTTTTTT
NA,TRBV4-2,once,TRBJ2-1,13,CASSRDAYNEQFF,TGTGCCAGCAGCCGGGACGCCTACAATGAGCAGTTCTTC
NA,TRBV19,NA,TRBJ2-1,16,CASSIGGPAGYNEQFF,TGTGCCAGTAGTATTGGGGGCCCAGCGGGGTACAATGAGCAGTTCTTC
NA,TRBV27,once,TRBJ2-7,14,CASSLLGVHYEQYF,TGTGCCAGCAGTTTATTAGGGGTTCACTACGAGCAGTACTTC
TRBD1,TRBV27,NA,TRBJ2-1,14,CASSIGTGWHEQFF,TGTGCCAGCAGTATCGGGACAGGGTGGCATGAGCAGTTCTTC
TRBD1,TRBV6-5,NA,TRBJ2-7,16,CASSYPGTGGGYEQYF,TGTGCCAGCAGTTACCCCGGGACAGGGGGCGGCTACGAGCAGTACTTC
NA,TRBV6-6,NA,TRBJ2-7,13,CASSYGPSYEQYF,TGTGCCAGCAGTTACGGACCCTCCTACGAGCAGTACTTC
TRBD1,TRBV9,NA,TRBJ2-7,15,CASSVGDSTLYEQYF,TGTGCCAGCAGCGTAGGGGACAGTACCCTCTACGAGCAGTACTTC
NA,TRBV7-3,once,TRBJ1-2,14,CASSLTPGHYGYTF,TGTGCCAGCAGCTTAACCCCGGGGCACTATGGCTACACCTTC
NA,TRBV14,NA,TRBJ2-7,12,CASSPSSYEQYF,TGTGCCAGCAGCCCATCATCTTACGAGCAGTACTTC
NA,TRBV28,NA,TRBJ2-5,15,CASSSRDSYQETQYF,TGTGCCAGCAGTTCCCGAGACAGTTACCAAGAGACCCAGTACTTC
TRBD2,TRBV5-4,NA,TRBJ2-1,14,CASSPGLAGAVWFF,TGTGCCAGCAGCCCCGGACTAGCGGGGGCAGTTTGGTTCTTC
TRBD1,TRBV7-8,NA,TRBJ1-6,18,CASSRGSGTGGFGSPLHF,TGTGCCAGCAGCCGAGGCTCCGGGACAGGGGGCTTTGGCTCACCCCTCCACTTT
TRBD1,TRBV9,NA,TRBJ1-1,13,CASSDRGSTEAFF,TGTGCCAGCAGCGACAGGGGAAGTACTGAAGCTTTCTTT
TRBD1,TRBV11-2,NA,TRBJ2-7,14,CASSRRDSSYEQYF,TGTGCCAGCAGCCGTCGGGACAGCTCCTACGAGCAGTACTTC
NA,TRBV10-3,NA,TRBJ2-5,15,CAISEGTVGWETQYF,TGTGCCATCAGTGAGGGGACGGTCGGGTGGGAGACCCAGTACTTC
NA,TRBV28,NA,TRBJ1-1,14,CASSLYSENTEAFF,TGTGCCAGCAGTTTATATTCTGAGAACACTGAAGCTTTCTTT
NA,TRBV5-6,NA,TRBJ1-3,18,CASSSSLTGELEGNTIYF,TGTGCCAGCAGCTCGAGCCTTACCGGGGAGCTTGAGGGAAACACCATATATTTT
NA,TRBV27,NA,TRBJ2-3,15,CASSLSGGLTDTQYF,TGTGCCAGCAGCCTTTCGGGGGGCCTCACAGATACGCAGTATTTT
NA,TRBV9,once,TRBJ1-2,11,CASSVDFRYTF,TGTGCCAGCAGCGTCGATTTTCGGTACACCTTC
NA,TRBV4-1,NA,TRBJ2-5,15,CASSQVTGNQETQYF,TGCGCCAGCAGCCAAGTAACAGGGAACCAAGAGACCCAGTACTTC
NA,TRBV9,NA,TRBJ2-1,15,CASSVGGEAYNEQFF,TGTGCCAGCAGCGTAGGCGGGGAGGCCTACAATGAGCAGTTCTTC
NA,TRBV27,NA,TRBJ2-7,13,CASSFGHQYEQYF,TGTGCCAGCAGTTTTGGACACCAATACGAGCAGTACTTC
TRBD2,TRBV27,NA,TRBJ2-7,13,CASSLGLAYEQYF,TGTGCCAGCAGTTTAGGACTAGCCTACGAGCAGTACTTC
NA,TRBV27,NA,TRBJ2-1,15,CASSSPGSTYNEQFF,TGTGCCAGCAGTTCCCCCGGGTCTACCTACAATGAGCAGTTCTTC
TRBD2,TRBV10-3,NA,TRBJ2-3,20,CAISKIQRELSEGYTDTQYF,TGTGCCATCAGTAAAATTCAGCGGGAGCTTAGTGAGGGGTACACAGATACGCAGTATTTT
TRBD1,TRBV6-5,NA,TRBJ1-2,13,CASSYGTGEGYTF,TGTGCCAGCAGTTATGGGACAGGGGAAGGCTACACCTTC
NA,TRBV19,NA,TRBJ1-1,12,CATGQMNTEAFF,TGTGCCACCGGACAGATGAACACTGAAGCTTTCTTT
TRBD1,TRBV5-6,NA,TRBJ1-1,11,CASSAGQGSFF,TGTGCCAGCAGCGCCGGACAGGGATCTTTCTTT
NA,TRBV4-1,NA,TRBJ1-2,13,CASSQRSNYGYTF,TGCGCCAGCAGCCAAAGGTCTAACTATGGCTACACCTTC
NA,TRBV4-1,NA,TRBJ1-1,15,CASSLTSVMNTEAFF,TGCGCCAGCAGCCTCACGTCGGTTATGAACACTGAAGCTTTCTTT
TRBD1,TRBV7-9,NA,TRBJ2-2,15,CASLHGTGSTGELFF,TGTGCCAGCCTCCACGGGACAGGTAGCACCGGGGAGCTGTTTTTT
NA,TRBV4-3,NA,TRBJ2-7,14,CASSKSGLSYEQYF,TGCGCCAGCAGTAAAAGTGGCCTCTCCTACGAGCAGTACTTC
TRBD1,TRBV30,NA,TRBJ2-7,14,CAWSGAGTDYPQYF,TGTGCCTGGAGTGGAGCCGGGACAGACTATCCGCAGTACTTC
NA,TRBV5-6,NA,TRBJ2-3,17,CASSSLLEVEHTDTQYF,TGTGCCAGCAGCTCCTTATTAGAAGTGGAGCACACAGATACGCAGTATTTT
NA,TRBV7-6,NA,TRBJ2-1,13,CASSYSSYNEQFF,TGTGCCAGCAGCTACAGCTCCTACAATGAGCAGTTCTTC
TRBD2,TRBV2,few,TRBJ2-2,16,CASSPARGGFTGELFF,TGTGCCAGCAGTCCCGCCCGGGGAGGGTTCACCGGGGAGCTGTTTTTT
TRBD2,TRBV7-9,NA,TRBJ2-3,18,CASSSTRLGLAGGDTQYF,TGTGCCAGCAGCTCCACCCGACTTGGACTAGCGGGGGGAGATACGCAGTATTTT
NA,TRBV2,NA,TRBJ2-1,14,CALGGGNSYNEQFF,TGTGCCCTAGGCGGGGGCAACTCCTACAATGAGCAGTTCTTC
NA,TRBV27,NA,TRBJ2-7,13,CASSPGTNYEQYF,TGTGCCAGCAGCCCCGGGACGAACTACGAGCAGTACTTC
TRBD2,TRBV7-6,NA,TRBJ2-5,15,CASSFGASGQETQYF,TGTGCCAGCAGCTTCGGGGCTAGCGGACAAGAGACCCAGTACTTC
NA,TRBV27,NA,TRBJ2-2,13,CASSLWGTGELFF,TGTGCCAGCAGTTTATGGGGTACCGGGGAGCTGTTTTTT
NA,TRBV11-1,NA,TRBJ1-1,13,CASSVTDNGEAFF,TGTGCCAGCAGCGTAACCGACAACGGTGAAGCTTTCTTT
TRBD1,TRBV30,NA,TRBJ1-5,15,CAWSVGVTGNQPQHF,TGTGCCTGGAGTGTAGGGGTGACAGGGAATCAGCCCCAGCATTTT
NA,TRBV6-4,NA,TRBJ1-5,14,CASSDWAGNQPQHF,TGTGCCAGCAGTGACTGGGCGGGAAATCAGCCCCAGCATTTT
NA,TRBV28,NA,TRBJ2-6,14,CACTTGTGANVLTF,TGTGCCTGCACGACGGGAACCGGGGCCAACGTCCTGACTTTC
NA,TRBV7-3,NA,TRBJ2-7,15,CASSPTRAVSYEQYF,TGTGCCAGCAGCCCCACACGGGCAGTCTCCTACGAGCAGTACTTC